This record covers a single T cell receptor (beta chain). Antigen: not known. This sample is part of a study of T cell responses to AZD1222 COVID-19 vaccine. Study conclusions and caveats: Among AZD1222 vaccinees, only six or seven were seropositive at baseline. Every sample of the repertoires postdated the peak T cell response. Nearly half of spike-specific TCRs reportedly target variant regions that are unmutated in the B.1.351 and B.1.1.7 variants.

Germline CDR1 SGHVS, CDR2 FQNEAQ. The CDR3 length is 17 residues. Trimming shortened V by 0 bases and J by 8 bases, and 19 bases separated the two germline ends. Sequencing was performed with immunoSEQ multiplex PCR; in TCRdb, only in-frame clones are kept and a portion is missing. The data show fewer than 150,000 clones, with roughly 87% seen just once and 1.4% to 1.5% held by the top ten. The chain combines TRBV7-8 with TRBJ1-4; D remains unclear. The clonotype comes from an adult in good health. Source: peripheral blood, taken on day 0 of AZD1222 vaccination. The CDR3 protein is CASSLALPGLKGEKLFF. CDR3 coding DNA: TGTGCCAGCAGCTTAGCGCTGCCAGGCCTTAAGGGCGAAAAACTGTTTTTT.